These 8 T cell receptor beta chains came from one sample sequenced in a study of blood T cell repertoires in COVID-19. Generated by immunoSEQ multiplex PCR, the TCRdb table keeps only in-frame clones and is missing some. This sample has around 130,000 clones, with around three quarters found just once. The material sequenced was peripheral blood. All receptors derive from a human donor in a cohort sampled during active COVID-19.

CDR3 nucleotides: TGTGCCAGCAGTGAAGGGCGGGGTAGCTATGGCTACACCTTC. This translates into CASSEGRGSYGYTF. The rearrangement links TRBV6-1 to TRBJ1-2; D is ambiguous. This CDR3 has 14 residues. Germline assignment: CDR1 MNHNS and CDR2 SASEGT. V was pared by 1 base and J by 4 bases, with 10 bases between.

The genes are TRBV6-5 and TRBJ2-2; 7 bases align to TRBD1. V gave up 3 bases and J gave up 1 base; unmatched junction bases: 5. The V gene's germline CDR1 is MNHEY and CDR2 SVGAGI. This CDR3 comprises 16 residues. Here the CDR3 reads CASSYQRTGNTGELFF. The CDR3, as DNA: TGTGCCAGCAGTTATCAGAGGACAGGGAACACCGGGGAGCTGTTTTTT.

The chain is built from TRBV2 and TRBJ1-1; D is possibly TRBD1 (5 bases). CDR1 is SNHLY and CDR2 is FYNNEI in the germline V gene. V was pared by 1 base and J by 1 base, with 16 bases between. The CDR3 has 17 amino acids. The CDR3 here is CASSEGWGTPPNTEAFF. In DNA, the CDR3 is TGTGCCAGCAGTGAAGGGTGGGGGACTCCCCCGAACACTGAAGCTTTCTTT.

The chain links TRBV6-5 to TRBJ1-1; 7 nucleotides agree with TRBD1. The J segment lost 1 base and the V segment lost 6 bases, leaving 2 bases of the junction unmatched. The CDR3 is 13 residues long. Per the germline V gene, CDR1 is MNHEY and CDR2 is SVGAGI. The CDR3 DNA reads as TGTGCCAGCAGACAGGGGCCGAACACTGAAGCTTTCTTT. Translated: CASRQGPNTEAFF.

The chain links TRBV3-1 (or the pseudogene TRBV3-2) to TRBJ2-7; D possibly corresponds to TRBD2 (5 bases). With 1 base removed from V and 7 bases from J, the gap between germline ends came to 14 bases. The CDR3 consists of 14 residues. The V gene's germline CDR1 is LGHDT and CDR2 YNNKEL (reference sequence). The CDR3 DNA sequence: TGTGCCAGCAGCCAAGCGGGGAGCGGAGGTGAGCAGTACTTC. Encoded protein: CASSQAGSGGEQYF.

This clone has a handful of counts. CDR3 sequence: CASSTYGQGARGANVLTF. In nucleotides, the CDR3 is TGTGCCAGCAGCACCTACGGACAGGGGGCGCGTGGGGCCAACGTCCTGACTTTC. This chain uses TRBV7-9 with TRBJ2-6; 11 bases agree with TRBD1. The CDR3 sequence is 18 residues long. The ends lost 5 bases at V and 3 bases at J; junction bases unmatched: 9. CDR1 is SEHNR, CDR2 FQNEAQ, per germline (reference sequence).

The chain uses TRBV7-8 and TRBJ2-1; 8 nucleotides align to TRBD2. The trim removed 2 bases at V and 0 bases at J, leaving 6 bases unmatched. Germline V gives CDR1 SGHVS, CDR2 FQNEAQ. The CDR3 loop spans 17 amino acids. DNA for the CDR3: TGTGCCAGCAGCTTAAGTCCAGCGGGGGTCTCCTACAATGAGCAGTTCTTC. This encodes CASSLSPAGVSYNEQFF.

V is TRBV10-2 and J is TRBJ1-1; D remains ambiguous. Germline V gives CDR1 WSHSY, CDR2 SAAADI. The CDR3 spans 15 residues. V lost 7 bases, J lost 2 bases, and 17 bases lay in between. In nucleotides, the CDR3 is TGCGCCAGCACCACGGTAGGCAGACTAAACACTGAAGCTTTCTTT. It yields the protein CASTTVGRLNTEAFF.